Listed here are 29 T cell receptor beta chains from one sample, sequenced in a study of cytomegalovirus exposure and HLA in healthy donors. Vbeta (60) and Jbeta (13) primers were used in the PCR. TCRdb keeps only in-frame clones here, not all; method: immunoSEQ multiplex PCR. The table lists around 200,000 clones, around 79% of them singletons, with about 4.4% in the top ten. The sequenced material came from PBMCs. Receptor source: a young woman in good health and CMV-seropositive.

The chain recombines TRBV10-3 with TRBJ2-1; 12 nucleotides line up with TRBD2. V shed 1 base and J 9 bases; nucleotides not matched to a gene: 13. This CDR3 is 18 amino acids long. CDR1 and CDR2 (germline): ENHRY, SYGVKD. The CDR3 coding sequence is TGTGCCATCAGTGAGTTCCGACTAGCGGGAGACACGGGGGGTGAGCAGTTCTTC. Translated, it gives CAISEFRLAGDTGGEQFF.

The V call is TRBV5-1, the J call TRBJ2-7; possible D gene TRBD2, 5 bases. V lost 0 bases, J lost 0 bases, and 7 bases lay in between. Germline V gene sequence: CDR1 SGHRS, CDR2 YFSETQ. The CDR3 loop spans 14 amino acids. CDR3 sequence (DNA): TGCGCCAGCAGCTTGGCGGGAAGCTCCTACGAGCAGTACTTC. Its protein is CASSLAGSSYEQYF.

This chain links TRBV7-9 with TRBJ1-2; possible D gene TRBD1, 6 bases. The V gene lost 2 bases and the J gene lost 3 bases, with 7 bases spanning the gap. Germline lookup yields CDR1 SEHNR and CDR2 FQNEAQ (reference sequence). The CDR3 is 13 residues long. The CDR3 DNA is TGTGCCAGCAGCTTACGACAGGACTATGGCTACACCTTC. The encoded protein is CASSLRQDYGYTF.

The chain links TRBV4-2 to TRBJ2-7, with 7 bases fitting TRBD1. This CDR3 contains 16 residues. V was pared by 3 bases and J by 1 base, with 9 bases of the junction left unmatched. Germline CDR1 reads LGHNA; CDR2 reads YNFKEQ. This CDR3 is CASSQERDRLSYEQYF. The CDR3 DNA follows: TGTGCCAGCAGCCAGGAACGGGACAGACTATCCTACGAGCAGTACTTC.

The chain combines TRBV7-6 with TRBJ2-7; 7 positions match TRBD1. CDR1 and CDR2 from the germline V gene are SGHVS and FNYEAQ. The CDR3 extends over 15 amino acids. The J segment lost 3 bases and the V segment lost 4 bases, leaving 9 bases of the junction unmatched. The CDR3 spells CASSSGQGVHYEQYF. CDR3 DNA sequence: TGTGCCAGCAGCTCCGGCCAGGGGGTACACTACGAGCAGTACTTC.

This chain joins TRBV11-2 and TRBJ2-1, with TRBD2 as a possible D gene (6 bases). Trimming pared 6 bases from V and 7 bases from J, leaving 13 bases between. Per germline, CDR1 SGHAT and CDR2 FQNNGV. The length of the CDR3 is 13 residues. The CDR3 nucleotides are TGTGCCAGCAGACGTCTTGGGAGGAATGAGCAGTTCTTC. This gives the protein CASRRLGRNEQFF.

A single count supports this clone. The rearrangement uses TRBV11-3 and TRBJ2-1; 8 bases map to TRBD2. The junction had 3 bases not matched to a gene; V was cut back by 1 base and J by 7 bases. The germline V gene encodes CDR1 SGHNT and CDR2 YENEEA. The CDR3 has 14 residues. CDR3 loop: CASSLAGGINEQFF. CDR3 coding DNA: TGTGCCAGCAGCTTAGCGGGGGGGATAAATGAGCAGTTCTTC.

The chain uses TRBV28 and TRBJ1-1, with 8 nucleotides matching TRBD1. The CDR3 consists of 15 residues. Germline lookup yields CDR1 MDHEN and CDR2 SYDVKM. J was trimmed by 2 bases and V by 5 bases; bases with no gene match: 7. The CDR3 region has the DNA TGTGCCAGCAGTGCGATTGGACAGGGAAACACTGAAGCTTTCTTT. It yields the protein CASSAIGQGNTEAFF.

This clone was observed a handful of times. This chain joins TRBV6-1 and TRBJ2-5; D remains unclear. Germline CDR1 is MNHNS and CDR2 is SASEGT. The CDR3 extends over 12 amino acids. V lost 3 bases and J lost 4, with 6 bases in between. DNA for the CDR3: TGTGCCAGCAGTGAGTACGGAGAGACCCAGTACTTC. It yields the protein CASSEYGETQYF.

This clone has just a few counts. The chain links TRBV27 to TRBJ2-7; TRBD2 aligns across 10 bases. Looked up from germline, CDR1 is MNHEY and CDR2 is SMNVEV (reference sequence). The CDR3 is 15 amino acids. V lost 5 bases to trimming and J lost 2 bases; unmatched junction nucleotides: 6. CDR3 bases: TGTGCCAGCAGTCCTGGACTAGCGGACACCTACGAGCAGTACTTC. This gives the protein CASSPGLADTYEQYF.

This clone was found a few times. The CDR3 protein is CASSGTDSNQPQHF. In nucleotides, the CDR3 is TGTGCCAGCAGTGGGACAGATAGCAATCAGCCCCAGCATTTT. The chain is built from TRBV2 and TRBJ1-5; maybe TRBD1 (6 bases). Germline V gene data show CDR1 as SNHLY and CDR2 as FYNNEI. V was cut by 4 bases and J by 0 bases, with 7 bases left in between. The length of the CDR3 is 14 residues. Looking up the rest from reference TRBV2 and TRBJ1-5 gives the full variable domain: EPEVTQTPSHQVTQMGQEVILRCVPISNHLYFYWYRQILGQKVEFLVSFYNNEISEKSEIFDDQFSVERPDGSNFTLKIRSTKLEDSAMYFCASSGTDSNQPQHFGDGTRLSIL.

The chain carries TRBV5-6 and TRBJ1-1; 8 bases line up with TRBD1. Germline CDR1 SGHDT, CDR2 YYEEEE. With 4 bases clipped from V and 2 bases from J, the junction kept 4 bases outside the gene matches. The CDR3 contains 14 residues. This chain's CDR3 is CASSGTGFNTEAFF. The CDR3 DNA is TGTGCCAGCAGCGGGACAGGATTTAACACTGAAGCTTTCTTT. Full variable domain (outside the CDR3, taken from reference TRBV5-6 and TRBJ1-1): DAGVTQSPTHLIKTRGQQVTLRCSPKSGHDTVSWYQQALGQGPQFIFQYYEEEERQRGNFPDRFSGHQFPNYSSELNVNALLLGDSALYLCASSGTGFNTEAFFGQGTRLTVV.

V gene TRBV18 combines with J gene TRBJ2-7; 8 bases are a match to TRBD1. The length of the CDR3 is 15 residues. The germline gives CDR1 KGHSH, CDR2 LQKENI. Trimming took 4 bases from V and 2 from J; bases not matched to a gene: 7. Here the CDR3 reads CASSRQGRGAYEQYF. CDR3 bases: TGTGCCAGCTCACGACAGGGGCGGGGAGCCTACGAGCAGTACTTC.

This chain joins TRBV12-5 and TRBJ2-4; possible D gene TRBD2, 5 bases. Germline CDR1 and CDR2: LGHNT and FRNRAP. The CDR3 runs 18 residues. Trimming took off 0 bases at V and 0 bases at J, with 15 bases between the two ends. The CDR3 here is CASGLVAGFLRAKNIQYF. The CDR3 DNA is TGTGCTAGTGGTTTGGTGGCGGGTTTTTTAAGAGCCAAAAACATTCAGTACTTC.

CDR3 sequence reads: CASSPDRGQDGYTF. CDR3 nucleotides: TGTGCCAGCAGCCCGGACAGGGGGCAGGATGGCTACACCTTC. V gene TRBV7-2 combines with J gene TRBJ1-2; 11 bases are shared with TRBD1. This CDR3 has 14 amino acids. The V gene end was trimmed by 5 bases and the J gene end by 6 bases; junction bases not matched to a gene: 5. Germline values: CDR1 SGHTA, CDR2 FQGNSA.

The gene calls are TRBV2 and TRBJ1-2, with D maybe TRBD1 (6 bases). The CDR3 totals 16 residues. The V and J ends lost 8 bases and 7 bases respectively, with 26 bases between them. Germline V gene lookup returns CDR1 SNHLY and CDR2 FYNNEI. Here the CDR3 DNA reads TGTGCCAGCGGGGCAAAGACAGGAGCCGCCATTGGTGGCTACACCTTC. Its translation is CASGAKTGAAIGGYTF.

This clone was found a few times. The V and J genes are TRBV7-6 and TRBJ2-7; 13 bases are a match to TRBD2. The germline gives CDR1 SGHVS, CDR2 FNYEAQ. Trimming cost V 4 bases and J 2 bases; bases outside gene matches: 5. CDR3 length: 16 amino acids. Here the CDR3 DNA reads TGTGCCAGCAGCTCCGGACTAGCGGGAGAGACCTACGAGCAGTACTTC. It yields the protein CASSSGLAGETYEQYF.

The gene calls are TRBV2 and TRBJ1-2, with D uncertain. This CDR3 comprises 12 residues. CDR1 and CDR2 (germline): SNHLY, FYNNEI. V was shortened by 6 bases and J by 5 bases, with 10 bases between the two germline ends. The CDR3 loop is CASRVGEYGYTF. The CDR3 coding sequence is TGTGCCAGCAGAGTCGGGGAGTATGGCTACACCTTC.

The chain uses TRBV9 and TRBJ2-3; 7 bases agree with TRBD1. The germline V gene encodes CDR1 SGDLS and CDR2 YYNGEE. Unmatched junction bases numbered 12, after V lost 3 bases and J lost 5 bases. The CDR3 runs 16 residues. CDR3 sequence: CASSAQRGTVGDTQYF. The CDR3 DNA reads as TGTGCCAGCAGCGCCCAGAGGGGGACAGTTGGAGATACGCAGTATTTT.

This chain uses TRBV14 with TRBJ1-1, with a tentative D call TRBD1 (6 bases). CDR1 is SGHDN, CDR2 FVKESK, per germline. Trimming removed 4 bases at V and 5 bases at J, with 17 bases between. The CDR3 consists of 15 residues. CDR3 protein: CASSLQQGWETEAFF. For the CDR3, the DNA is TGTGCCAGCAGCCTTCAACAGGGATGGGAAACTGAAGCTTTCTTT. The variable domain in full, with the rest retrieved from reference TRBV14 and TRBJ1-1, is EAGVTQFPSHSVIEKGQTVTLRCDPISGHDNLYWYRRVMGKEIKFLLHFVKESKQDESGMPNNRFLAERTGGTYSTLKVQPAELEDSGVYFCASSLQQGWETEAFFGQGTRLTVV.

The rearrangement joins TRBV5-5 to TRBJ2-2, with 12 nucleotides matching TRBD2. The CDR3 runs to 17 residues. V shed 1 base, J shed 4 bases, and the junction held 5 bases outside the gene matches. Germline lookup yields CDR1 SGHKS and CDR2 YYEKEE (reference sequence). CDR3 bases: TGTGCCAGCAGCTTGTCCCTAGCGGGGGGGCCCACCGGGGAGCTGTTTTTT. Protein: CASSLSLAGGPTGELFF.

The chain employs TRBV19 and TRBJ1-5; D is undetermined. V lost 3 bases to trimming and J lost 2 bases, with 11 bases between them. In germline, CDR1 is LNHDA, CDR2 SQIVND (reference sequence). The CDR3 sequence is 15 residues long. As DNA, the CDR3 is TGTGCCAGTAGTATCCGGTCGTTGGGCAATCAGCCCCAGCATTTT. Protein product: CASSIRSLGNQPQHF. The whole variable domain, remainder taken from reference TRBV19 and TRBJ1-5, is DGGITQSPKYLFRKEGQNVTLSCEQNLNHDAMYWYRQDPGQGLRLIYYSQIVNDFQKGDIAEGYSVSREKKESFPLTVTSAQKNPTAFYLCASSIRSLGNQPQHFGDGTRLSIL.

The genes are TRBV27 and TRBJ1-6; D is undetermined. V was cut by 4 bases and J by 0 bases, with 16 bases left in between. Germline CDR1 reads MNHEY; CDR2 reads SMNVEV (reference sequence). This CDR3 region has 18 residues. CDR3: CASSYEAGRSSYNSPLHF. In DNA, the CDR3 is TGTGCCAGCAGTTATGAAGCGGGCAGAAGCTCCTATAATTCACCCCTCCACTTT.

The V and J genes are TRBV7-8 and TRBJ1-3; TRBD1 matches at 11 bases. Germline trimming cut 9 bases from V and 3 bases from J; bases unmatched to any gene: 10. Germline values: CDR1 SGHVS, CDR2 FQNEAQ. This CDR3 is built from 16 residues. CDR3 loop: CASKEDRGRGGNTIYF. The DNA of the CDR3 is TGTGCCAGTAAGGAGGACAGGGGGCGAGGTGGAAACACCATATATTTT.

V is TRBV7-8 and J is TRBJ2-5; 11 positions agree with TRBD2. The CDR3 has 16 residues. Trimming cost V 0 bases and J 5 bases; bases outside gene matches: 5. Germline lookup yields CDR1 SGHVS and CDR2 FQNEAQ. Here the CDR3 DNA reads TGTGCCAGCAGCTTAGCTAGCGGGGGGGCTGGGGAGACCCAGTACTTC. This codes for CASSLASGGAGETQYF.

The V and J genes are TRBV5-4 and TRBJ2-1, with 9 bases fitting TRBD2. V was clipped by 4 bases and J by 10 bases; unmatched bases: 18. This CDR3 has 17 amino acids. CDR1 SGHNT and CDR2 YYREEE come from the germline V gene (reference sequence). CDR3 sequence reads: CASSQDWVWRGGREQFF. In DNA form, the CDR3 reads TGTGCCAGCAGCCAGGATTGGGTCTGGCGGGGGGGCCGAGAGCAGTTCTTC.

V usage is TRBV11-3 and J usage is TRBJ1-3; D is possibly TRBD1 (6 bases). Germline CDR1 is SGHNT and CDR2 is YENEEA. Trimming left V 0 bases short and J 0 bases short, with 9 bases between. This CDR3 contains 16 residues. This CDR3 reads CASSLDLDSSGNTIYF. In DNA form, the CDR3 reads TGTGCCAGCAGCTTAGACCTGGACAGCTCTGGAAACACCATATATTTT.

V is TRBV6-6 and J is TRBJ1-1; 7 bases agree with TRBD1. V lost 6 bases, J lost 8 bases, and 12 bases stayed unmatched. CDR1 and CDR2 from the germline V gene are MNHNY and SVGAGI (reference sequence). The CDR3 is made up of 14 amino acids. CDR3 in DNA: TGTGCCAGCAGCACCACCGGGACAGTTTTCGAAGCTTTCTTT. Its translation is CASSTTGTVFEAFF.

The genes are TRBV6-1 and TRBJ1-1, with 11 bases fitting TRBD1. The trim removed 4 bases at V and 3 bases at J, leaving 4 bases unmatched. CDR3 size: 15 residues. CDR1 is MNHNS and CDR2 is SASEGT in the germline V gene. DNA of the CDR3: TGTGCCAGCAGTGCTGGACAGGGGGCGGACACTGAAGCTTTCTTT. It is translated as CASSAGQGADTEAFF.